The rows below give T cell receptor beta chains drawn from one sample of a study of T cell responses to AZD1222 COVID-19 vaccine. Profiling relied on immunoSEQ multiplex PCR, and the TCRdb table lists in-frame clones only, not all of them. The sample holds 150,000 to 200,000 clones, 80% to 95% seen once. Material: peripheral blood, obtained on day 0 of AZD1222 vaccination. The receptors here all came from an adult in good health. CDR3s include the opening cysteine and the closing phenylalanine or tryptophan. D genes are given only for firm matches. Where a row states a size, it is once, few, many or the class of an expanded clone; other rows omit it.

D	V	size	J	DNA	CDR3
.	TRBV15	.	TRBJ1-2	TGTGCCACCAGCAGACTCCCGAAGGACTATGGCTACACCTTC	CATSRLPKDYGYTF
.	TRBV5-8	.	TRBJ1-3	TGTGCCAGCAGCTTATGGTCTGGAAACACCATATATTTT	CASSLWSGNTIYF
.	TRBV6-1	few	TRBJ1-1	TGTGCCAGCAGTGAACCGGCCAGGCCGAACACTGAAGCTTTCTTT	CASSEPARPNTEAFF
.	TRBV28	.	TRBJ2-7	TGTGCCAGCCTGAGAGCGGGTTACACCTACGAGCAGTACTTC	CASLRAGYTYEQYF
TRBD2	TRBV19	.	TRBJ2-7	TGTGCCAGTCTAGCGGGGGACTTACGAGAGCAGTACTTC	CASLAGDLREQYF
.	TRBV5-6	.	TRBJ1-4	TGTGCCAGCAGCTTGGCCTCAGGGAGCAGGGTTGGAGAAAAACTGTTTTTT	CASSLASGSRVGEKLFF
TRBD1	TRBV5-1	.	TRBJ1-4	TGCGCCAGCAGCTTACCAGCCCGACAGGGGGATCGGGAAAAACTGTTTTTT	CASSLPARQGDREKLFF
.	TRBV6-1	.	TRBJ1-2	TGTGCCAGCAGTGAAGATCGGGTGAATGGCTACACCTTC	CASSEDRVNGYTF
.	TRBV18	.	TRBJ2-7	TGTGCCAGCTCACCAGATCCGGGACGAAGCTCCTACGAGCAGTACTTC	CASSPDPGRSSYEQYF
.	TRBV29-1	few	TRBJ2-3	TGCAGCGTTGAAGATTGGCAGTCCGAGGCCACAGATACGCAGTATTTT	CSVEDWQSEATDTQYF
TRBD1	TRBV19	.	TRBJ2-5	TGTGCCAGTAGTTTGACAGGGGGAGAGACCCAGTACTTC	CASSLTGGETQYF
TRBD2	TRBV7-9	.	TRBJ2-3	TGTGCCAGCAGCTTAGGGGGACTAGCTGGGTTGGCGCAGTATTTT	CASSLGGLAGLAQYF
.	TRBV6-6	.	TRBJ1-5	TGTGCCAGCAGGTCCACAGGGCGCAATCAGCCCCAGCATTTT	CASRSTGRNQPQHF
TRBD2	TRBV20-1	.	TRBJ2-5	TGCAGTGCTAGTGTCCGGGGGGGCCGGGTAGAGACCCAGTACTTC	CSASVRGGRVETQYF
TRBD2	TRBV28	.	TRBJ2-1	TGTGCCAGCAGGCCTCTAGCGGGGGCCTACAATGAGCAGTTCTTC	CASRPLAGAYNEQFF
.	TRBV14	.	TRBJ2-1	TGTGCCAGCAGCCAAGATCCCGGATCGCCGGGGGAGTTCTTC	CASSQDPGSPGEFF
TRBD2	TRBV7-2	.	TRBJ2-7	TGTGCCAGCAGCCCCTACCGGGCTAGCGGATCCTACGAGCAGTACTTC	CASSPYRASGSYEQYF
.	TRBV7-9	.	TRBJ1-2	TGTGCCAGCAGCGCACAAGGTGGCTACACCTTC	CASSAQGGYTF
.	TRBV12-3/TRBV12-4	.	TRBJ2-7	TGTGCCAGCAGCCGCAACGCTAACGAGCAGTACTTC	CASSRNANEQYF
.	TRBV29-1	.	TRBJ1-4	TGCAGCGTTGGGGCAACTAATGAAAAACTGTTTTTT	CSVGATNEKLFF
.	TRBV5-4	.	TRBJ1-6	TGTGCCACGAAAAACGGGAGGACTTTTAATTCACCCCTCCACTTT	CATKNGRTFNSPLHF
.	TRBV7-2	.	TRBJ1-3	TGTGCCAGCAGCCCGCCGGGGGGGGCTTTCGGAAACACCATATATTTT	CASSPPGGAFGNTIYF
TRBD1	TRBV7-3	.	TRBJ2-1	TGTGCCAGCAGCGCATCCGGGGACAGGCTCCTCAATGAGCAGTTCTTC	CASSASGDRLLNEQFF
.	TRBV10-2	.	TRBJ1-2	TGCGCCAGCAGAGCTGCGGGAGGGGGTAACTATGGCTACACCTTC	CASRAAGGGNYGYTF
.	TRBV4-2	.	TRBJ1-5	TGTGCCAGCAGCCAAGGCGCGGGAGGTCAGCCCCAGCATTTT	CASSQGAGGQPQHF
.	TRBV11-3	.	TRBJ2-3	TGTGCCAGCAGCCCGGGGAGTAGCACAGATACGCAGTATTTT	CASSPGSSTDTQYF
.	TRBV28	.	TRBJ1-6	TGTGCCAGCAACTCCCCCGCAGGGAGTAATTCACCCCTCCACTTT	CASNSPAGSNSPLHF
.	TRBV11-2	.	TRBJ2-3	TGTGCCAGCAGCTTAGATCAGCCCACAGATACGCAGTATTTT	CASSLDQPTDTQYF
.	TRBV5-4	.	TRBJ2-5	TGTGCCAGCAGCGGAGGACAGCTCCAAGAGACCCAGTACTTC	CASSGGQLQETQYF
.	TRBV27	.	TRBJ2-3	TGTGCCAGCAGTCCGGGACGGAGAGGAGATACGCAGTATTTT	CASSPGRRGDTQYF
.	TRBV6-4	.	TRBJ1-5	TGTGCCAGCAGTGACTCGAATAGTCTGATAATTAATCAGCCCCAGCATTTT	CASSDSNSLIINQPQHF
.	TRBV10-3	.	TRBJ1-1	TGTGCCATCAGTGAGTATAAGGGGATGAACACTGAAGCTTTCTTT	CAISEYKGMNTEAFF
.	TRBV6-5	.	TRBJ1-4	TGTGCCAGCTCCTGGGGCGGGGAACTGTTTTTT	CASSWGGELFF
.	TRBV18	.	TRBJ2-7	TGTGCCAGCTCACCCGGTGCCTCCGAGGCTTACGAGCAGTACTTC	CASSPGASEAYEQYF
.	TRBV9	.	TRBJ1-5	TGTGCCAGCAGCGCCGGCCCTACGGGCAATCAGCCCCAGCATTTT	CASSAGPTGNQPQHF
TRBD1	TRBV5-1	.	TRBJ2-4	TGCGCCAGCAGCTTGGGGGACAGGGAGAAAAACATTCAGTACTTC	CASSLGDREKNIQYF
.	TRBV24-1	.	TRBJ1-3	TGTGCCACCAGGGACAGCGGAAACACCATATATTTT	CATRDSGNTIYF
TRBD2	TRBV6-4	.	TRBJ2-1	TGTGCCAGCAGTGACTCCGGCGGGGGAGTCTACAATGAGCAGTTCTTC	CASSDSGGGVYNEQFF
.	TRBV5-1	.	TRBJ1-6	TGCGCCAGCAGCTTGGCTTTGAGGGTCGGGGATAATAATTCACCCCTCCACTTT	CASSLALRVGDNNSPLHF
.	TRBV28	.	TRBJ1-4	TGTGCCAGCAGTTTAGTCACCCTTTTTCCTAATGAAAAACTGTTTTTT	CASSLVTLFPNEKLFF
.	TRBV19	.	TRBJ1-5	TGTGCCAGTAACGAGCAATTTTATCAGCCCCAGCATTTT	CASNEQFYQPQHF
.	TRBV5-4	.	TRBJ1-1	TGTGCCAGCAGCTTGGAGGGGGGTACCAGGGAGAGGAGTGAAGCTTTCTTT	CASSLEGGTRERSEAFF